Presented here are 32 T cell receptor beta chains from one specimen sequenced in a study of T cell repertoires in ileal Crohn's disease (dated by TCRdb to between 2019 and 2020). Library method: the immunoSEQ multiplex PCR assay. TCRdb's version of the immuneACCESS table is confined to in-frame rearrangements and falls short of the full clone set. An unresolved V gene accounts for under half of the shortfall where checked; the remainder is of unknown origin. This sample comprises about 1,300 clones, about 80% of them detected only once. Approximately 13% of the sample lies in the top ten. The time point label corresponds to: neoterminal ileum biopsy at postoperative endoscopy, about 6 months after surgery. Sequenced input: ileal tissue. The receptors were sampled from an adult with Crohn's disease.

The chain recombines TRBV6-6 with TRBJ1-5; D unclear. This CDR3 region has 14 residues. V shed 8 bases and J shed 0 bases, with 11 bases lying between them. Germline CDR1 reads MNHNY; CDR2 reads SVGAGI (reference sequence). CDR3 in DNA: TGTGCCAGCGTATCGGGTTTTAGCAATCAGCCCCAGCATTTT. This translates into CASVSGFSNQPQHF.

The CDR3 spells CASSQAWTSPTGELFF. The CDR3 DNA is TGTGCCAGCAGCCAAGCGTGGACTAGCCCCACTGGGGAGCTGTTTTTT. The genes are TRBV4-2 and TRBJ2-2; 8 bases fit TRBD2. V shed 1 base, J shed 8 bases, and the junction held 9 bases outside the gene matches. This CDR3 has 16 residues. Germline loops: CDR1 LGHNA, CDR2 YNFKEQ.

CDR3 in DNA: TGTGCCAGCAGCCGAAACGGGGGGGCCCCCGGGGAGCTGTTTTTT. Amino acid sequence: CASSRNGGAPGELFF. The rearrangement uses TRBV7-2 and TRBJ2-2, with 8 bases aligning to TRBD2. CDR3 length: 15 amino acids. Looked up from germline, CDR1 is SGHTA and CDR2 is FQGNSA. V lost 5 bases and J lost 6; bases outside the gene matches: 8.

The chain is built from TRBV30 and TRBJ1-2, with D perhaps TRBD1 (5 bases). V was shortened by 5 bases and J by 0 bases, with 16 bases between the two germline ends. The CDR3 contains 15 residues. The germline V gene has CDR1 GTSNPN and CDR2 SVGIG (reference sequence). DNA for the CDR3: TGTGCCTGGTTAGCAGGGAGAGGGTCTAACTATGGCTACACCTTC. Translation: CAWLAGRGSNYGYTF.

The chain joins TRBV6-6 to TRBJ1-3; no definite D call. The CDR3 runs 16 residues. Germline V gene sequence: CDR1 MNHNY, CDR2 SVGAGI (reference sequence). V dropped 2 bases and J dropped 4 bases, with 15 bases sitting between them. Here the CDR3 reads CASSYPADPRGNTIYF. The DNA of the CDR3 is TGTGCCAGCAGTTACCCGGCTGATCCGCGGGGAAACACCATATATTTT.

The V and J genes are TRBV10-3 and TRBJ2-7; TRBD1 aligns across 7 bases. There are 15 residues in the CDR3. Germline-derived CDR1 and CDR2 are ENHRY and SYGVKD. J was trimmed by 2 bases and V by 6 bases; bases with no gene match: 10. CDR3 protein: CAIREERDRAYEQYF. As DNA, the CDR3 is TGTGCCATCAGGGAAGAGAGGGACAGAGCCTACGAGCAGTACTTC.

This rearrangement joins TRBV27 to TRBJ2-3; TRBD2 agrees at 7 bases. Germline CDR1 and CDR2: MNHEY and SMNVEV (reference sequence). The V segment lost 2 bases and the J segment 6 bases; nucleotides outside the gene matches: 2. This CDR3 spans 13 amino acids. The CDR3 DNA is TGTGCCAGCAGTTTAAGAGCGGGGGATACGCAGTATTTT. Residues: CASSLRAGDTQYF.

The chain uses TRBV7-9 and TRBJ2-3; D unresolved. CDR3 size: 13 residues. Trimming stripped 2 bases from V and 6 bases from J, with 9 bases between. Germline V CDR1 and CDR2: SEHNR, FQNEAQ (reference sequence). CDR3 in amino acids: CASSLLALDTQYF. In nucleotides, the CDR3 is TGTGCCAGCAGCTTACTGGCTTTGGATACGCAGTATTTT.

The V gene is TRBV30, the J gene TRBJ1-2; D call uncertain. Per the germline V gene, CDR1 is GTSNPN and CDR2 is SVGIG (reference sequence). The CDR3 is 12 residues long. Trimming cost V 0 bases and J 1 base, with 3 bases left between them. CDR3 DNA: TGTGCCTGGAGTGTAGTTAACTATGGCTACACCTTC. Encoded protein: CAWSVVNYGYTF.

This chain connects TRBV11-2 to TRBJ2-1; TRBD1 matches 7 bases. This CDR3 is 16 amino acids long. CDR1 is SGHAT, CDR2 FQNNGV, per germline. Unmatched junction bases numbered 9, after V lost 5 bases and J lost 2 bases. The CDR3 DNA is TGTGCCAGCAGCCTTATCCAGACAGGGCCCTACAATGAGCAGTTCTTC. The encoded protein is CASSLIQTGPYNEQFF. The full variable domain, its missing parts supplied by reference TRBV11-2 and TRBJ2-1, is EAGVAQSPRYKIIEKRQSVAFWCNPISGHATLYWYQQILGQGPKLLIQFQNNGVVDDSQLPKDRFSAERLKGVDSTLKIQPAKLEDSAVYLCASSLIQTGPYNEQFFGPGTRLTVL.

J is TRBJ1-2 and V is TRBV5-8, with a weak D call TRBD1 (6 bases). With 1 base removed from V and 7 bases from J, the gap between germline ends came to 14 bases. The CDR3 consists of 14 residues. Germline V gives CDR1 SGHTS, CDR2 YDEGEE. The CDR3 DNA reads as TGTGCCAGCAGCTTGACAGGGCAAAACGGTGGCTACACCTTC. As protein: CASSLTGQNGGYTF.

V gene TRBV30 combines with J gene TRBJ2-3, with 9 bases identical to TRBD1. CDR1 and CDR2 from the germline V gene are GTSNPN and SVGIG (reference sequence). The CDR3 has 16 amino acids. The ends lost 3 bases at V and 5 bases at J; junction bases unmatched: 12. CDR3: CAWSPTPGTGLDTQYF. The CDR3 region has the DNA TGTGCCTGGAGCCCCACCCCCGGGACAGGGTTAGATACGCAGTATTTT.

The J gene is TRBJ2-7, the V gene TRBV13, with 14 positions matching TRBD2. V was clipped by 3 bases and J by 3 bases; unmatched bases: 1. Germline CDR1 PRHDT, CDR2 FYEKMQ (reference sequence). The CDR3 is made up of 15 amino acids. This chain's CDR3 is CASSLGLAGDYEQYF. CDR3 sequence (DNA): TGTGCCAGCAGCTTGGGACTAGCGGGGGACTACGAGCAGTACTTC.

The chain joins TRBV6-5 to TRBJ1-1; 9 bases are shared with TRBD1. Germline CDR1 is MNHEY and CDR2 is SVGAGI. V lost 5 bases and J lost 0; bases outside the gene matches: 4. This CDR3 comprises 15 residues. The DNA for the CDR3 is TGTGCCAGCAGTCTTGGACAGGGGATGAACACTGAAGCTTTCTTT. This encodes CASSLGQGMNTEAFF.

This sequence joins TRBV5-8 and TRBJ1-1; unclear D gene. CDR1 is SGHTS and CDR2 is YDEGEE in the germline V gene. The CDR3 is 13 amino acids. The V end lost 2 bases, the J end lost 4 bases, and 9 bases lay between the germline ends. This chain's CDR3 is CASSFGSLTEAFF. Written as DNA, the CDR3 is TGTGCCAGCAGCTTTGGGTCACTCACTGAAGCTTTCTTT.

This chain connects TRBV5-4 to TRBJ2-4, with D hard to call. From germline, CDR1 is SGHNT and CDR2 YYREEE (reference sequence). Between the trimmed V and J ends, which lost 7 bases and 12 bases, there was a span of 5 bases. The CDR3 consists of 8 residues. CDR3 nucleotide sequence: TGTGCCAGCTTGGCTCAGTACTTC. Its translation: CASLAQYF.

This chain connects TRBV4-1 to TRBJ2-3; D may be TRBD1 or TRBD2 (6 bases each). The CDR3 is made up of 16 amino acids. Trimming stripped 1 base from V and 3 bases from J, with 14 bases between. The germline gives CDR1 MGHRA, CDR2 YSYEKL. For the CDR3, the DNA is TGCGCCAGCAGCCAAGGGGCCGAAGGGGGGACAGATACGCAGTATTTT. As protein: CASSQGAEGGTDTQYF.

This chain uses TRBV7-9 with TRBJ2-3; TRBD2 is a possible D gene (5 bases). The CDR3 consists of 15 residues. V shed 5 bases and J shed 0 bases, with 12 bases lying between them. Germline V gives CDR1 SEHNR, CDR2 FQNEAQ (reference sequence). The CDR3 DNA sequence: TGTGCCAGCAGCCAGCCCACTAGGAGCACAGATACGCAGTATTTT. It is translated as CASSQPTRSTDTQYF.

The V call is TRBV5-4, the J call TRBJ2-1; no definite D call. Germline V gene sequence: CDR1 SGHNT, CDR2 YYREEE (reference sequence). The CDR3 has 14 amino acids. Trimming stripped 4 bases from V and 6 bases from J, with 14 bases between. This chain's CDR3 is CASSPDPFGNEQFF. The CDR3 region has the DNA TGTGCCAGCAGCCCGGACCCTTTTGGCAATGAGCAGTTCTTC.

The chain links TRBV6-4 to TRBJ2-7; tentative D call: TRBD2 (5 bases). The CDR3 length is 12 residues. V was pared by 2 bases and J by 7 bases, with 9 bases between. Germline CDR1 and CDR2: MRHNA and SNTAGT. As DNA, the CDR3 is TGTGCCAGCAGTGACGCGGGTGGGGAGCAGTACTTC. Protein sequence: CASSDAGGEQYF.

This chain connects TRBV28 to TRBJ1-6; 11 bases line up with TRBD1. Germline values: CDR1 MDHEN, CDR2 SYDVKM. After removal of 8 bases from V and 10 bases from J, the junction contained 7 bases not matched to a gene. This CDR3 has 14 amino acids. The CDR3: CASSRTGGLSPLHF. The CDR3 bases are TGTGCCAGCTCAAGGACAGGGGGCTTATCACCCCTCCACTTT.

The V call is TRBV4-2, the J call TRBJ1-6; 7 bases are shared with TRBD1. V dropped 6 bases and J dropped 7; count of bases not matched to a gene: 6. CDR1 LGHNA and CDR2 YNFKEQ come from the germline V gene. The length of the CDR3 is 14 residues. The CDR3 here is CASSPGTENSPLHF. CDR3 DNA sequence: TGTGCCAGCAGTCCCGGGACAGAGAATTCACCCCTCCACTTT.

The V gene is TRBV7-9, the J gene TRBJ2-5; D uncertain. Trimming removed 2 bases at V and 5 bases at J, with 9 bases between. Germline V CDR1 and CDR2: SEHNR, FQNEAQ (reference sequence). There are 13 residues in the CDR3. The CDR3 region is CASSLNVPETQYF. The DNA for the CDR3 is TGTGCCAGCAGCTTAAACGTACCGGAGACCCAGTACTTC.

The V call is TRBV5-4, the J call TRBJ2-3, with D perhaps being TRBD1 or TRBD2 (5 bases each). Germline V gives CDR1 SGHNT, CDR2 YYREEE (reference sequence). Trimming left V 5 bases short and J 0 bases short, with 13 bases between. The CDR3 contains 15 residues. The CDR3 here is CASRKGTASTDTQYF. The CDR3, as DNA: TGTGCCAGCAGGAAAGGGACGGCCAGCACAGATACGCAGTATTTT.

The chain joins TRBV27 to TRBJ1-2; 7 nucleotides line up with TRBD1. The CDR3 covers 14 residues. The ends lost 8 bases at V and 7 bases at J; junction bases unmatched: 13. CDR1 and CDR2 (germline): MNHEY, SMNVEV (reference sequence). CDR3 amino acids: CASSEIDRETGYTF. CDR3 coding DNA: TGTGCCAGCTCGGAAATCGACAGGGAGACTGGCTACACCTTC.

The chain recombines TRBV15 with TRBJ1-3; D not resolved. The CDR3 runs 12 residues. The V gene's germline CDR1 is LNHNV and CDR2 YYDKDF (reference sequence). V was cut by 0 bases and J by 3 bases, with 0 bases left in between. The CDR3 loop is CATSRDGNTIYF. CDR3 DNA: TGTGCCACCAGCAGAGATGGAAACACCATATATTTT.

The J gene is TRBJ2-3, the V gene TRBV10-3; possibly TRBD2 for D (6 bases). This CDR3 comprises 15 residues. Trimming took 0 bases from V and 1 from J, leaving 8 bases between them. The germline gives CDR1 ENHRY, CDR2 SYGVKD. As DNA, the CDR3 is TGTGCCATCAGTGAGTCGCCGGGGGGCACAGATACGCAGTATTTT. It specifies CAISESPGGTDTQYF.

This chain connects TRBV30 to TRBJ2-1; possible D gene TRBD1, 6 bases. Trimming removed 5 bases from V and 8 bases from J, with 13 bases in between. In germline, CDR1 is GTSNPN, CDR2 SVGIG (reference sequence). This CDR3 region has 12 residues. CDR3 amino acids: CAWRLQGYEQFF. CDR3 in DNA: TGTGCCTGGCGGCTACAGGGATATGAGCAGTTCTTC.

V usage is TRBV5-5 and J usage is TRBJ2-7, with TRBD1 identical over 7 bases. Germline V CDR1 and CDR2: SGHKS, YYEKEE (reference sequence). The CDR3 covers 13 residues. V lost 9 bases and J lost 6; bases outside the gene matches: 12. CDR3 bases: TGTGCCACAGAGGGGACAGTCGTTGGCGAGCAGTACTTC. Its protein is CATEGTVVGEQYF.

A single count supports this clone. The V gene is TRBV5-4, the J gene TRBJ2-5; D unclear. V was trimmed by 4 bases and J by 2 bases, leaving 12 bases between them. This CDR3 spans 14 amino acids. In germline, CDR1 is SGHNT, CDR2 YYREEE (reference sequence). The CDR3 DNA reads TGTGCCAGCAGCACTTCAAAGGGTCAAGAGACCCAGTACTTC. It yields the protein CASSTSKGQETQYF.

J is TRBJ1-2 and V is TRBV14, with D unresolved. The CDR3 covers 13 residues. V lost 5 bases and J lost 0, with 7 bases in between. Germline V CDR1 and CDR2: SGHDN, FVKESK. CDR3 in DNA: TGTGCCAGCAGCGTCGGAGCTAACTATGGCTACACCTTC. Translation gives CASSVGANYGYTF.

J is TRBJ1-4 and V is TRBV7-9; TRBD1 matches 7 bases. V lost 5 bases and J lost 7; bases outside the gene matches: 10. This CDR3 region has 15 residues. Per germline, CDR1 SEHNR and CDR2 FQNEAQ (reference sequence). CDR3 coding DNA: TGTGCCAGCAGCATGGGAGGGACAGTGACTGAAAAACTGTTTTTT. Translation gives CASSMGGTVTEKLFF.